This paragraph covers one T cell receptor beta chain sequence. Single viable CD3+CD4+CD8-CD45RO+ cells were sorted as the memory CD4+ T cells. Trimming cost V 0 bases and J 1 base, with 16 bases left between them. Germline CDR1 and CDR2: SGDLS and YYNGEE. The CDR3 consists of 17 residues. This sample was taken from a study of memory CD4+ T cells and cytomegalovirus serostatus. Some clones are missing from TCRdb's copy, which holds only in-frame ones; the method was immunoSEQ multiplex PCR. Of 50,000 or so clones in the sample, around 76% were seen once. The rearrangement joins TRBV9 to TRBJ1-1; a possible D gene is TRBD1 (5 bases). The TCR sequence derives from an adult in good health and CMV-seronegative. Sequencing input: memory CD4+ T cells from blood. The CDR3 loop reads CASSVAKWGGSNTEAFF. CDR3 coding DNA: TGTGCCAGCAGCGTAGCCAAGTGGGGGGGATCGAACACTGAAGCTTTCTTT. The variable domain in full, with the rest retrieved from reference TRBV9 and TRBJ1-1, is DSGVTQTPKHLITATGQRVTLRCSPRSGDLSVYWYQQSLDQGLQFLIQYYNGEERAKGNILERFSAQQFPDLHSELNLSSLELGDSALYFCASSVAKWGGSNTEAFFGQGTRLTVV.